This T cell receptor (beta chain) is from a study of cytomegalovirus exposure and HLA in healthy donors. Study summary: A prior study identified 110 million or so unique TCR beta sequences from 200 million or so T cells. HLA-typed donors were the source of 86 million or so unique TCRs held in an early data release. Study conclusions and caveats: The authors later found most CMV-associated TCR beta chains appeared HLA-restricted. The number of N-insertions in an Asian-associated ancestry cluster was reportedly below the approximately 700-donor mean in a later analysis.

13 Jbeta primers and 60 Vbeta primers were used for the PCR. Clones were sequenced by immunoSEQ multiplex PCR, and TCRdb holds only the in-frame ones, with some missing. The sample comprises approximately 110,000 clones, approximately 69% of which are singletons, and 3.2% rests with the top ten. With respect to this clone: The antigen remains unidentified.

The length of the CDR3 is 16 residues. CDR1 SGDLS and CDR2 YYNGEE come from the germline V gene. V trimming: 4 bases; J trimming: 0 bases; junction bases outside the gene matches: 6. The sequenced material came from PBMCs. The V call is TRBV9, the J call TRBJ2-1; 8 bases match TRBD2. This clonotype originated in a man aged 30 to 45 in good health and CMV-seronegative. The DNA for the CDR3 is TGTGCCAGCAGCTTAATAGCGGGGAGCTCCTACAATGAGCAGTTCTTC. Residues: CASSLIAGSSYNEQFF.